This TCR beta chain was observed in a study of blood T cells in healthy people across ages. V lost 2 bases, J lost 2 bases, and 10 bases lay in between. Germline V gives CDR1 SEHNR, CDR2 FQNEAQ (reference sequence). CDR3 length equals 14 residues. For the second PCR, which ran for about 7 to 11 cycles, a sample-barcoded 5' primer and a J-beta primer mix were used. TCRdb fed the 5' RACE reads into MiXCR, producing one record per CDR3 protein. The sample carries approximately 490,000 distinct CDR3 sequences, around 24% recorded once. This clonotype has ten or more counts. This same sample was also part of a study on T cells of mothers and their children.

V gene TRBV7-9 combines with J gene TRBJ2-7; D is undetermined. This receptor was identified in a boy between 5 and 17 years old in good health. Specimen: blood. The CDR3 protein is CASSLSLTPYEQYF. The CDR3 region has the DNA TGTGCCAGCAGCTTATCCCTCACCCCCTACGAGCAGTACTTC. The full variable domain, completed using reference TRBV7-9 and TRBJ2-7, is DTGVSQNPRHKITKRGQNVTFRCDPISEHNRLYWYRQTLGQGPEFLTYFQNEAQLEKSRLLSDRFSAERPKGSFSTLEIQRTEQGDSAMYLCASSLSLTPYEQYFGPGTRLTVT.